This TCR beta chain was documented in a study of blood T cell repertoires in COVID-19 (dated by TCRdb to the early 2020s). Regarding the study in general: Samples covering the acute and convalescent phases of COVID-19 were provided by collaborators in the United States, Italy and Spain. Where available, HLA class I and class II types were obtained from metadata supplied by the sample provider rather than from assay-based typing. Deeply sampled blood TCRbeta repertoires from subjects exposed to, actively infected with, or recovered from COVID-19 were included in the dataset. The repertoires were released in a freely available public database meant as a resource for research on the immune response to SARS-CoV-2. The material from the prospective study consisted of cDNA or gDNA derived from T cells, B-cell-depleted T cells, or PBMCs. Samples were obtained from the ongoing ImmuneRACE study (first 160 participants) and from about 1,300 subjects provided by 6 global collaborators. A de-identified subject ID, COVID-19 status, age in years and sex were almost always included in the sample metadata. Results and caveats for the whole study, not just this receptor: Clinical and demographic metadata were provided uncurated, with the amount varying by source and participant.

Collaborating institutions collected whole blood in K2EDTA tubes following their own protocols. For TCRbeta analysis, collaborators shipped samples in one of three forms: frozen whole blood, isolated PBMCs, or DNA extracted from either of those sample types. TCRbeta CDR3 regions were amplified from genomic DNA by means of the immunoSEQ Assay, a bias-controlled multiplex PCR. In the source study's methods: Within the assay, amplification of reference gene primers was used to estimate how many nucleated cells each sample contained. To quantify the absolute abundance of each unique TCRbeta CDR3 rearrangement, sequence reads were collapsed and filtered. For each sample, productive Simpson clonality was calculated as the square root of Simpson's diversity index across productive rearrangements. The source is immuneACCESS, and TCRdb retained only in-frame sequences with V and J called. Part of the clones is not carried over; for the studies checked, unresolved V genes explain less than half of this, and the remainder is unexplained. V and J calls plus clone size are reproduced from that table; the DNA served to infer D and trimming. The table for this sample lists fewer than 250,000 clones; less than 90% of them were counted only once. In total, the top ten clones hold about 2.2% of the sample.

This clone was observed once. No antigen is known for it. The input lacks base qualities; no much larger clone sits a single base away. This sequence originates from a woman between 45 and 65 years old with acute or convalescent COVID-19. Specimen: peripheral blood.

The bases read TGTGCCAGCAGTTTCGAGGGAGTTGATACGCAGTATTTT. Its protein product is CASSFEGVDTQYF. The receptor chain draws on TRBV12-3 or TRBV12-4 and TRBJ2-3; TRBD2 is possibly the D segment (5 matching bases). The CDR3 runs 13 amino acids, cysteine and phenylalanine included. Here the CDR3 DNA is all that survives: 39 bases in frame from base 1. The junction carries 10 bases between V and J, which are trimmed by 3 bases and 6 bases respectively.